This TCR beta chain was sequenced during a study of OX40 agonist ivuxolimab in advanced cancers. Study details: From about 20 to 79 years was the age range, with a mean of around 60 years, and 70% to 85% were male. Partial responses were seen in three patients, one with hepatocellular carcinoma and two with cutaneous melanoma.

The data were produced by immunoSEQ multiplex PCR, yet TCRdb's version contains in-frame clones alone and is incomplete. The sample has about 37,000 clones, 85% to 90% seen once. V shed 4 bases and J shed 3 bases, with 10 bases lying between them. The CDR3 extends over 14 amino acids. The germline V gene has CDR1 SNHLY and CDR2 FYNNEI. This chain uses TRBV2 with TRBJ1-5, with D uncertain. Sequencing used CD4+ or CD8+ T cells sorted from blood, obtained in a trial of the OX40 agonist ivuxolimab. The receptor comes from an adult with an advanced solid tumor such as melanoma, head and neck, liver or kidney cancer. The CDR3 bases are TGTGCCAGCAGTGGGATTATGGTCAATCAGCCCCAGCATTTT. Protein sequence: CASSGIMVNQPQHF.